This TCR beta chain was found in a study of PD-1 blockade in classical Hodgkin lymphoma. Time point here: cycle 4 day 1 (C4D1), after 5 to 7 weeks of nivolumab. Relapse after autologous stem cell transplantation occurred in every patient, and brentuximab vedotin exposure varied. Relapsed/refractory classical Hodgkin lymphoma patients had complete, partial or progressive responses. Sequencing used immunoSEQ multiplex PCR; TCRdb keeps in-frame clones, though not all of them. This table holds fewer than 25,000 clones, approximately 80% found once. The CDR3 covers 13 residues. Germline assignment: CDR1 SGHNT and CDR2 YYREEE (reference sequence). Trimming stripped 4 bases from V and 2 bases from J, with 10 bases between.

The source material was peripheral blood mononuclear cells (PBMCs), sampled before the fourth cycle of nivolumab. This sequence was found in a human donor with classical Hodgkin lymphoma. The chain employs TRBV5-4 and TRBJ2-7; D gene uncertain. This chain's CDR3 is CASSPLGPYEQYF. The CDR3 coding sequence is TGTGCCAGCAGCCCCCTTGGGCCCTACGAGCAGTACTTC.